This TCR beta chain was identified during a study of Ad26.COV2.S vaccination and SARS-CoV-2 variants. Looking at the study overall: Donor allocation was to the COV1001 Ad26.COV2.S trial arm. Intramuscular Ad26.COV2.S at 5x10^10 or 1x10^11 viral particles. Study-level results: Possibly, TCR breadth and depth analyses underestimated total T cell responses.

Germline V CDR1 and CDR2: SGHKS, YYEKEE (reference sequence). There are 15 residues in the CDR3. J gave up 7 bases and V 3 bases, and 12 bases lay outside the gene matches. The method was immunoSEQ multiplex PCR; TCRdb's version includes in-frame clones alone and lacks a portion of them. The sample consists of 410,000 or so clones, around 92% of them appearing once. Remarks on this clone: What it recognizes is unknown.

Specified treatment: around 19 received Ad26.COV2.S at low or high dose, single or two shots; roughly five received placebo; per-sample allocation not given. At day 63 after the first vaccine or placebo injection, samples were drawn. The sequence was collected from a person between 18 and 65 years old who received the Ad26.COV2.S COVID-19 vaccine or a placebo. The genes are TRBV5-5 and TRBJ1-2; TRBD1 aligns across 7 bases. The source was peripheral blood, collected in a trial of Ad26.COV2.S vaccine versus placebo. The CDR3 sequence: CASSSHGTEVFGYTF. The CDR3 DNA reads TGTGCCAGCAGCTCCCACGGGACAGAAGTTTTTGGCTACACCTTC.